Listed below are T cell receptor beta chains from one sample, sequenced in a study of blood T cell repertoires in COVID-19. Using immunoSEQ multiplex PCR, the repertoire was profiled, and TCRdb retains in-frame clones only, with some absent. The table records around 150,000 clones, about 85% of them present only once. Source material: peripheral blood. Receptors were obtained from a woman aged 60-75 years with active or convalescent COVID-19. The CDR3 runs from the conserved cysteine through the conserved F or W. The D gene is left open where the match is weak. Clone size, where shown, is once, few, many, or a class for clones that have expanded.

j_gene: TRBJ1-5
d_gene: NA
abundance: once
v_gene: TRBV19
CDR3nt: TGTGCCAGTAGTATGGGGGCAGGGACGGGGCCCCAGCATTTT
CDR3aa: CASSMGAGTGPQHF

j_gene: TRBJ2-7
d_gene: NA
abundance: NA
v_gene: TRBV2
CDR3nt: TGTGCCAGCAGCGAAGAACAGGGTTACGAGCAGTACTTC
CDR3aa: CASSEEQGYEQYF

j_gene: TRBJ2-3
d_gene: TRBD2
abundance: NA
v_gene: TRBV2
CDR3nt: TGTGCCAGCAAACTAGCGGGGGGCACAGATACGCAGTATTTT
CDR3aa: CASKLAGGTDTQYF

j_gene: TRBJ1-1
d_gene: TRBD1
abundance: NA
v_gene: TRBV5-6
CDR3nt: TGTGCCAGCAGCAAACAGGGGGCCAACACTGAAGCTTTCTTT
CDR3aa: CASSKQGANTEAFF

j_gene: TRBJ1-1
d_gene: NA
abundance: NA
v_gene: TRBV4-1
CDR3nt: TGCGCCAGCAGCCTAACAGGGTTGGGGAGCACTGAAGCTTTCTTT
CDR3aa: CASSLTGLGSTEAFF

j_gene: TRBJ2-7
d_gene: NA
abundance: NA
v_gene: TRBV5-6
CDR3nt: TGTGCCAGCAGCCAGACCTACGAGCAGTACTTC
CDR3aa: CASSQTYEQYF

j_gene: TRBJ2-3
d_gene: NA
abundance: NA
v_gene: TRBV5-4
CDR3nt: TGTGCCAGCAGCTTGTCCCCGCAGGGGACAGATACGCAGTATTTT
CDR3aa: CASSLSPQGTDTQYF

j_gene: TRBJ2-1
d_gene: NA
abundance: NA
v_gene: TRBV7-2
CDR3nt: TGTGCCAGCAGCTTAGTCGCCGACAGCTCCTACAATGAGCAGTTCTTC
CDR3aa: CASSLVADSSYNEQFF

j_gene: TRBJ2-4
d_gene: NA
abundance: once
v_gene: TRBV7-9
CDR3nt: TGTGCCAGCAGCCCATGGGGGGAACCCGGGGAAAACATTCAGTACTTC
CDR3aa: CASSPWGEPGENIQYF

j_gene: TRBJ2-5
d_gene: NA
abundance: NA
v_gene: TRBV12-2
CDR3nt: TGTGCAAGTCGCTTGGGGTGTCCACAGGGGGTAGGAGAGACCCAGTACTTC
CDR3aa: CASRLGCPQGVGETQYF

j_gene: TRBJ2-3
d_gene: NA
abundance: NA
v_gene: TRBV6-2/TRBV6-3
CDR3nt: TGTGCCAGCAGTTTTAGAACAGGGTCCGATACGCAGTATTTT
CDR3aa: CASSFRTGSDTQYF

j_gene: TRBJ1-5
d_gene: TRBD1
abundance: NA
v_gene: TRBV10-3
CDR3nt: TGTGCCATCAGCACGGGGACAGGGGACCATCAGCCCCAGCATTTT
CDR3aa: CAISTGTGDHQPQHF

j_gene: TRBJ1-4
d_gene: NA
abundance: few
v_gene: TRBV29-1
CDR3nt: TGCAGCGTTGATAGAGGGCGAGGTGAAAAACTGTTTTTT
CDR3aa: CSVDRGRGEKLFF

j_gene: TRBJ1-6
d_gene: NA
abundance: NA
v_gene: TRBV3-1/TRBV3-2
CDR3nt: TGTGCCAGCAGCCAAGCAGAAAATAATTCACCCCTCCACTTT
CDR3aa: CASSQAENNSPLHF

j_gene: TRBJ2-7
d_gene: TRBD1
abundance: NA
v_gene: TRBV4-1
CDR3nt: TGCGCCAGCAGCCTGCGGCGGACCGGGACAGGGTGGTACGAGCAGTACTTC
CDR3aa: CASSLRRTGTGWYEQYF

j_gene: TRBJ1-3
d_gene: NA
abundance: few
v_gene: TRBV11-2
CDR3nt: TGTGCCAGCAGCTTAGATTCAGGGGTCTCTGGAAACACCATATATTTT
CDR3aa: CASSLDSGVSGNTIYF

j_gene: TRBJ2-2
d_gene: NA
abundance: once
v_gene: TRBV10-2
CDR3nt: TGCGCCAGCAGAGCCTCGGGTAGCGGTACCGGGGAGCTGTTTTTT
CDR3aa: CASRASGSGTGELFF

j_gene: TRBJ1-5
d_gene: NA
abundance: NA
v_gene: TRBV6-2/TRBV6-3
CDR3nt: TGTGCCAGCAGTTACTGGGACTACTATAGCAATCAGCCCCAGCATTTT
CDR3aa: CASSYWDYYSNQPQHF

j_gene: TRBJ2-1
d_gene: NA
abundance: NA
v_gene: TRBV21-1
CDR3nt: TGTGCCAGCAGCCTCTTGCTAGCGGGGGGTTTTAGTGAGCAGTTCTTC
CDR3aa: CASSLLLAGGFSEQFF

j_gene: TRBJ1-4
d_gene: NA
abundance: NA
v_gene: TRBV7-6
CDR3nt: TGTGCCAGCACTGGGACAAGCTCAACTAATGAAAAACTGTTTTTT
CDR3aa: CASTGTSSTNEKLFF

j_gene: TRBJ1-2
d_gene: NA
abundance: NA
v_gene: TRBV25-1
CDR3nt: TGTGCCAGCAGTGACCCAGGGGCCGTTTATGGCTACACCTTC
CDR3aa: CASSDPGAVYGYTF